One and the same sample provided the 18 T cell receptor beta chains below, sequenced in a study of technical replicates of blood from several donors. Profiling relied on immunoSEQ multiplex PCR, and the TCRdb table lists in-frame clones only, not all of them. The data contain tens of thousands of clones, approximately 94% of them singletons. Sequencing used PBMCs. All receptors come from a human donor in good health. Some clones in this sample may be carry-over from other donors' samples.

The chain employs TRBV6-6 and TRBJ2-2; tentative D call: TRBD2 (6 bases). Trimming took off 2 bases at V and 8 bases at J, with 18 bases between the two ends. The CDR3 totals 16 residues. From germline, CDR1 is MNHNY and CDR2 SVGAGI (reference sequence). CDR3 loop: CASSYHILRGGGELFF. The CDR3 region has the DNA TGTGCCAGCAGTTACCATATCTTGAGGGGAGGTGGGGAGCTGTTTTTT.

J is TRBJ2-3 and V is TRBV7-3; 11 nucleotides align to TRBD2. Looked up from germline, CDR1 is SGHTA and CDR2 is FQGTGA. V lost 3 bases to trimming and J lost 5 bases; unmatched junction nucleotides: 1. The CDR3 sequence is 14 residues long. The CDR3 nucleotides are TGTGCCAGCAGCTTGACTAGCGGGATAGATACGCAGTATTTT. Translated: CASSLTSGIDTQYF.

The rearrangement links TRBV5-6 to TRBJ2-7; 7 bases line up with TRBD2. Germline V CDR1 and CDR2: SGHDT, YYEEEE. Germline trimming cut 0 bases from V and 7 bases from J; bases unmatched to any gene: 7. There are 14 residues in the CDR3. The CDR3 region is CASSLAAGEWEQYF. CDR3 DNA sequence: TGTGCCAGCAGCTTGGCCGCGGGGGAGTGGGAGCAGTACTTC.

The V call is TRBV19, the J call TRBJ2-7; perhaps TRBD2 as D (5 bases). The ends were cut back, 4 bases at V and 0 bases at J, with 7 bases in the middle. Germline V gives CDR1 LNHDA, CDR2 SQIVND (reference sequence). The CDR3 length is 13 residues. Here the CDR3 reads CASSTGVSYEQYF. In DNA, the CDR3 is TGTGCCAGTAGTACCGGGGTCTCCTACGAGCAGTACTTC.

This clone was found once. The V and J genes are TRBV7-3 and TRBJ2-1; weak D call: TRBD2 (6 bases). The germline V and J ends were trimmed by 1 base and 5 bases, with 15 bases remaining between them. The V gene's germline CDR1 is SGHTA and CDR2 FQGTGA. The CDR3 extends over 16 amino acids. CDR3 DNA sequence: TGTGCCAGCAGCTTAAGGAGCGGAGGGATAAACAATGAGCAGTTCTTC. Its protein is CASSLRSGGINNEQFF.

The chain combines TRBV5-8 with TRBJ1-6, with TRBD1 identical over 7 bases. Trimming removed 4 bases from V and 7 bases from J; junction bases left unmatched: 11. Germline V gene lookup returns CDR1 SGHTS and CDR2 YDEGEE. The CDR3 is 16 residues long. The CDR3 region has the DNA TGTGCCAGCAGCCCTACGAGGAGGGGGCTGAATTCACCCCTCCACTTT. Protein product: CASSPTRRGLNSPLHF.

This clone was counted a single time. The chain couples TRBV30 to TRBJ1-3; D is undetermined. The CDR3 is 14 amino acids. The V and J ends lost 4 bases and 0 bases respectively, with 10 bases between them. Germline values: CDR1 GTSNPN, CDR2 SVGIG (reference sequence). DNA of the CDR3: TGTGCCTGGAACCGAGGGAGCTCTGGAAACACCATATATTTT. Encoded protein: CAWNRGSSGNTIYF.

The rearrangement links TRBV9 to TRBJ2-1, with D uncertain. Germline loops: CDR1 SGDLS, CDR2 YYNGEE. The CDR3 has 14 residues. Trimming took off 3 bases at V and 2 bases at J, with 9 bases between the two ends. The CDR3 spells CASSDGGTYNEQFF. CDR3 in DNA: TGTGCCAGCAGCGACGGCGGAACCTACAATGAGCAGTTCTTC.

This chain joins TRBV5-4 and TRBJ2-5; a possible D gene is TRBD1 (5 bases). This CDR3 spans 14 amino acids. The germline V gene encodes CDR1 SGHNT and CDR2 YYREEE (reference sequence). The germline V and J ends were trimmed by 2 bases and 2 bases, with 10 bases remaining between them. This chain's CDR3 is CASSLRQQQETQYF. The CDR3 region has the DNA TGTGCCAGCAGCTTACGACAGCAACAAGAGACCCAGTACTTC.

The chain combines TRBV30 with TRBJ1-1; the match to TRBD1 covers 8 bases. The junction had 4 bases not matched to a gene; V was cut back by 8 bases and J by 8 bases. The CDR3 consists of 10 residues. The germline gives CDR1 GTSNPN, CDR2 SVGIG (reference sequence). CDR3 bases: TGTGCCGGAGACAGGGGCGAAGCTTTCTTT. Translating gives CAGDRGEAFF. Together with reference TRBV30 and TRBJ1-1, the CDR3 gives the full variable domain: SQTIHQWPATLVQPVGSPLSLECTVEGTSNPNLYWYRQAAGRGLQLLFYSVGIGQISSEVPQNLSASRPQDRQFILSSKKLLLSDSGFYLCAGDRGEAFFGQGTRLTVV.

J is TRBJ2-2 and V is TRBV7-6; D might be TRBD1 (5 bases). From germline, CDR1 is SGHVS and CDR2 FNYEAQ. The CDR3 has 14 residues. Deletions cut 1 base from V and 7 bases from J, with 10 bases between. The CDR3 here is CASSLEAGLGELFF. In nucleotides, the CDR3 is TGTGCCAGCAGCTTAGAGGCAGGGCTCGGGGAGCTGTTTTTT.

J is TRBJ1-5 and V is TRBV4-1, with 10 nucleotides matching TRBD1. Germline loops: CDR1 MGHRA, CDR2 YSYEKL. CDR3 size: 14 residues. V gave up 4 bases and J gave up 7 bases; unmatched junction bases: 4. CDR3 sequence: CASSRGTGVQPQHF. In DNA, the CDR3 is TGCGCCAGCAGCCGCGGGACAGGGGTCCAGCCCCAGCATTTT.

The chain combines TRBV6-4 with TRBJ2-3, with 7 bases fitting TRBD2. Germline loops: CDR1 MRHNA, CDR2 SNTAGT. The CDR3 has 14 residues. Germline trimming cut 4 bases from V and 1 base from J; bases unmatched to any gene: 2. CDR3 DNA sequence: TGTGCCAGCAGTGCTAGCGGAGGCACAGATACGCAGTATTTT. Its protein is CASSASGGTDTQYF.

The V and J genes are TRBV5-1 and TRBJ2-1, with 9 nucleotides matching TRBD2. The CDR3 is 19 amino acids. CDR1 is SGHRS, CDR2 YFSETQ, per germline. Trimming removed 4 bases from V and 2 bases from J; junction bases left unmatched: 16. CDR3 nucleotides: TGCGCCAGCAGCCCTAGTCGGGGTAGCGGGGGAACAACCTACAATGAGCAGTTCTTC. Residues: CASSPSRGSGGTTYNEQFF.

This rearrangement joins TRBV2 to TRBJ2-5; weak D call: TRBD1 (6 bases). CDR3 length equals 12 residues. The ends were cut back, 7 bases at V and 5 bases at J, with 11 bases in the middle. The germline gives CDR1 SNHLY, CDR2 FYNNEI. CDR3 amino acids: CASMAGVETQYF. The CDR3, as DNA: TGTGCCAGCATGGCAGGGGTTGAGACCCAGTACTTC.

The CDR3 is CASSPKGQSQETQYF. CDR3 sequence (DNA): TGTGCCAGCAGCCCGAAGGGGCAGTCCCAAGAGACCCAGTACTTC. The chain combines TRBV7-7 with TRBJ2-5; a weak D match, TRBD1 (5 bases). The germline gives CDR1 SSHAT, CDR2 FNYEAQ (reference sequence). This CDR3 has 15 amino acids. Between the trimmed V and J ends, which lost 5 bases and 1 base, there was a span of 14 bases.

This chain joins TRBV30 and TRBJ1-1; weak D call: TRBD1 (6 bases). CDR3 size: 13 residues. Germline loops: CDR1 GTSNPN, CDR2 SVGIG (reference sequence). Deletions cut 0 bases from V and 6 bases from J, with 11 bases between. CDR3 loop: CAWSVLRQAEAFF. The CDR3 DNA sequence: TGTGCCTGGAGTGTACTACGACAGGCTGAAGCTTTCTTT.

The CDR3 DNA follows: TGCAGTGCTAGAGTTCAGTATGGCTACACCTTC. Translation gives CSARVQYGYTF. This rearrangement joins TRBV20-1 to TRBJ1-2; D not certain. Trimming left V 1 base short and J 5 bases short, with 5 bases between. The CDR3 runs to 11 residues. Germline V CDR1 and CDR2: DFQATT, SNEGSKA (reference sequence).